At least ten counts were recorded for the clone carrying this T cell receptor beta chain. The record originates from a study of response to subunit inactivated influenza vaccine. TCRdb passed the RT-PCR reads through MiXCR, listing each CDR3 protein once. The sample records about 500,000 distinct CDR3 sequences, 10% to 15% being singletons. CDR1 and CDR2 from the germline V gene are DFQATT and SNEGSKA (reference sequence). Trimming pared 0 bases from V and 4 bases from J, leaving 10 bases between. The CDR3 is 13 residues long. V usage is TRBV20-1 and J usage is TRBJ2-7, with D tentatively TRBD2 (5 bases). The sample in question was PBMCs from blood, obtained roughly 45 days after vaccination. The sequence came from a man aged 50 to 59 who received an inactivated influenza vaccine. The CDR3 nucleotides are TGCAGTGCTAGAGATTTCCGGGGTTACGAGCAGTACTTC. Residues: CSARDFRGYEQYF.